Listed below are T cell receptor beta chains from one sample, sequenced in a study of T cells in localized non-small cell lung cancer. The protocol was immunoSEQ multiplex PCR, while the TCRdb copy is restricted to in-frame clones and leaves out a portion. Of some 3,000 clones listed, 39% are singletons. The specimen was normal lung tissue next to the tumor, collected before any cancer treatment. The receptors were sampled from a woman aged 35 to 69 with stage I lung adenocarcinoma. The CDR3 runs from the conserved cysteine through the conserved F or W. A D gene is named only where the DNA matches it firmly. Some rows mark clone size as missing; the rest say once, few, many or name a class of expanded clone.

j_gene: TRBJ2-5; v_gene: TRBV12-1; len: 16; d_gene: NA; abundance: NA; CDR3nt: TGTGCCAGCAGCTTTGCGGGGGGCAGGCCCCAAGAGACCCAGTACTTC; CDR3aa: CASSFAGGRPQETQYF
j_gene: TRBJ2-3; v_gene: TRBV19; len: 17; d_gene: TRBD1; abundance: NA; CDR3nt: TGTGCCAGTAACCATAGGACAAGGACAGGGAGTCCCGATACGCAGTATTTT; CDR3aa: CASNHRTRTGSPDTQYF
j_gene: TRBJ2-1; v_gene: TRBV6-8; len: 12; d_gene: NA; abundance: NA; CDR3nt: TGTGCCAGCAGCCTCGGAGGGAATGAGCAGTTCTTC; CDR3aa: CASSLGGNEQFF
j_gene: TRBJ2-1; v_gene: TRBV7-5; len: 14; d_gene: NA; abundance: few; CDR3nt: TGTGCCAGCAGCGGGACTAGCGGGAGGCGAGAGCAGTTCTTC; CDR3aa: CASSGTSGRREQFF
j_gene: TRBJ2-3; v_gene: TRBV11-3; len: 14; d_gene: TRBD1; abundance: few; CDR3nt: TGTGCCAGCAGCGGCAGGGGGCCCACAGATACGCAGTATTTT; CDR3aa: CASSGRGPTDTQYF
j_gene: TRBJ1-2; v_gene: TRBV30; len: 13; d_gene: TRBD1; abundance: few; CDR3nt: TGTGCCTGGAACTACAGGGGCCTCCTAGGCTACACCTTC; CDR3aa: CAWNYRGLLGYTF
j_gene: TRBJ2-5; v_gene: TRBV18; len: 15; d_gene: NA; abundance: few; CDR3nt: TGTGCCAGCTCAGCTAATCCGGGACACCAAGAGACCCAGTACTTC; CDR3aa: CASSANPGHQETQYF
j_gene: TRBJ1-1; v_gene: TRBV6-8; len: 15; d_gene: NA; abundance: few; CDR3nt: TGTGCCAGCATCCCACCGGGACGTCAGGGTACTGAAGCTTTCTTT; CDR3aa: CASIPPGRQGTEAFF
j_gene: TRBJ1-1; v_gene: TRBV19; len: 14; d_gene: TRBD1; abundance: few; CDR3nt: TGTGCCAGTAGCCCGGGACAGGGAAGTACTGAAGCTTTCTTT; CDR3aa: CASSPGQGSTEAFF
j_gene: TRBJ2-7; v_gene: TRBV4-1; len: 14; d_gene: NA; abundance: few; CDR3nt: TGCGCCAGCAGCGATCGGACTGCCTCGAACGAGCAGTACTTC; CDR3aa: CASSDRTASNEQYF
j_gene: TRBJ1-2; v_gene: TRBV30; len: 12; d_gene: NA; abundance: few; CDR3nt: TGTGCCTGGAGTGTTTACAGCTATGGCTACACCTTC; CDR3aa: CAWSVYSYGYTF
j_gene: TRBJ1-4; v_gene: TRBV9; len: 16; d_gene: NA; abundance: medium-sized; CDR3nt: TGTGCCAGCAGCGTAGCTCCCGGGGCAGGTCACGAAAAACTGTTTTTT; CDR3aa: CASSVAPGAGHEKLFF
j_gene: TRBJ1-4; v_gene: TRBV4-1; len: 15; d_gene: TRBD1; abundance: few; CDR3nt: TGCGCCAGCAGCGGAAGAGGGGGCATGGGTGAAAAACTGTTTTTT; CDR3aa: CASSGRGGMGEKLFF
j_gene: TRBJ2-5; v_gene: TRBV6-8; len: 13; d_gene: NA; abundance: NA; CDR3nt: TGTGCCAGCAGTGTCCGGCCGAGGGAGACCCAGTACTTC; CDR3aa: CASSVRPRETQYF
j_gene: TRBJ2-7; v_gene: TRBV12-5; len: 14; d_gene: NA; abundance: few; CDR3nt: TGTGCTAGTGGTTTGGACGCTCCTAGCTACGAGCAGTACTTC; CDR3aa: CASGLDAPSYEQYF
j_gene: TRBJ2-3; v_gene: TRBV19; len: 15; d_gene: TRBD2; abundance: NA; CDR3nt: TGTGCCAGTAGTAGCGGGAGTTCCGGAGGAGATACGCAGTATTTT; CDR3aa: CASSSGSSGGDTQYF
j_gene: TRBJ2-2; v_gene: TRBV6-8; len: 14; d_gene: NA; abundance: medium-sized; CDR3nt: TGTGCCAGCAGTGACTCCACTGATACCGGGGAGCTGTTTTTT; CDR3aa: CASSDSTDTGELFF
j_gene: TRBJ2-5; v_gene: TRBV9; len: 15; d_gene: TRBD2; abundance: medium-sized; CDR3nt: TGTGCCAGCAGTGTTCGGGGGGTCTTCCAAGAGACCCAGTACTTC; CDR3aa: CASSVRGVFQETQYF
j_gene: TRBJ2-2; v_gene: TRBV4-1; len: 14; d_gene: NA; abundance: large; CDR3nt: TGCGCCAGCAGGACGGGACCTAACACCGGGGAGCTGTTTTTT; CDR3aa: CASRTGPNTGELFF
j_gene: TRBJ2-7; v_gene: TRBV19; len: 13; d_gene: TRBD1; abundance: NA; CDR3nt: TGTGCCAGTGGGGACAGGGGAGGTAATGAGCAGTACTTC; CDR3aa: CASGDRGGNEQYF
j_gene: TRBJ2-7; v_gene: TRBV12-2; len: 16; d_gene: NA; abundance: medium-sized; CDR3nt: TGTGCAAGTCGCCCGAACCGACTAGCGCAAGCCTACGAGCAGTACTTC; CDR3aa: CASRPNRLAQAYEQYF
j_gene: TRBJ1-1; v_gene: TRBV27; len: 13; d_gene: NA; abundance: few; CDR3nt: TGTGCCAGCAGTCTGGGGGCGAATGCTGAAGCTTTCTTT; CDR3aa: CASSLGANAEAFF
j_gene: TRBJ2-5; v_gene: TRBV6-7; len: 11; d_gene: NA; abundance: few; CDR3nt: TGTGCCAGCAGTTACAAGGAGACCCAGTACTTC; CDR3aa: CASSYKETQYF
j_gene: TRBJ2-5; v_gene: TRBV14; len: 16; d_gene: TRBD1; abundance: NA; CDR3nt: TGTGCCAGCAGCCAACCCGGGACAGGGGGCGGCGAGACCCAGTACTTC; CDR3aa: CASSQPGTGGGETQYF
j_gene: TRBJ2-1; v_gene: TRBV4-1; len: 19; d_gene: NA; abundance: few; CDR3nt: TGCGCCAGCAGCCAAGATCGGGGAAACACTAGGGCCTCCTACAATGAGCAGTTCTTC; CDR3aa: CASSQDRGNTRASYNEQFF
j_gene: TRBJ1-3; v_gene: TRBV29-1; len: 19; d_gene: NA; abundance: few; CDR3nt: TGCAGCGTCTTGTCACGCCGTTCTTCTCGTGGGGAATCTGGAAACACCATATATTTT; CDR3aa: CSVLSRRSSRGESGNTIYF
j_gene: TRBJ1-3; v_gene: TRBV27; len: 15; d_gene: NA; abundance: once; CDR3nt: TGTGCCAGCAGCCGTCAGGGGAGCTCTGGAAACACCATATATTTT; CDR3aa: CASSRQGSSGNTIYF
j_gene: TRBJ2-2; v_gene: TRBV6-8; len: 16; d_gene: NA; abundance: few; CDR3nt: TGTGCCAGCAGTTTAGGTGCTGGGGGGTTGACCGGGGAGCTGTTTTTT; CDR3aa: CASSLGAGGLTGELFF
j_gene: TRBJ2-7; v_gene: TRBV4-1; len: 15; d_gene: NA; abundance: few; CDR3nt: TGCGCCAGCAGCCCGGGCTCGGCTCTGGCCTACGAGCAGTACTTC; CDR3aa: CASSPGSALAYEQYF
j_gene: TRBJ2-2; v_gene: TRBV14; len: 13; d_gene: NA; abundance: few; CDR3nt: TGTGCCAGCAGTCCCAGCCTGTCTGGGGAGCTGTTTTTT; CDR3aa: CASSPSLSGELFF
j_gene: TRBJ2-1; v_gene: TRBV6-8; len: 14; d_gene: TRBD1; abundance: NA; CDR3nt: TGTGCCACTTCCACCCGGGACAGGAACAATGAGCAGTTCTTC; CDR3aa: CATSTRDRNNEQFF
j_gene: TRBJ2-1; v_gene: TRBV9; len: 19; d_gene: TRBD2; abundance: NA; CDR3nt: TGTGCCAGCAGTTTGGGTCCTAGCGGAAGGAGAGGTGGGTACAATGAGCAGTTCTTC; CDR3aa: CASSLGPSGRRGGYNEQFF
j_gene: TRBJ2-1; v_gene: TRBV9; len: 15; d_gene: TRBD1; abundance: NA; CDR3nt: TGTGCCAGCAGTTTTAGCGGACAGGGTGGGAATGAGCAGTTCTTC; CDR3aa: CASSFSGQGGNEQFF
j_gene: TRBJ2-1; v_gene: TRBV11-3; len: 15; d_gene: NA; abundance: once; CDR3nt: TGTGCCAGCAGCTTTACGTGGACCCTCTACAATGAGCAGTTCTTC; CDR3aa: CASSFTWTLYNEQFF
j_gene: TRBJ2-7; v_gene: TRBV6-8; len: 14; d_gene: TRBD2; abundance: NA; CDR3nt: TGTGCCAGCACTCCGGCGGGAGCCACGAGGGAGCAGTACTTC; CDR3aa: CASTPAGATREQYF
j_gene: TRBJ1-2; v_gene: TRBV16; len: 13; d_gene: TRBD1; abundance: NA; CDR3nt: TGTGCCAGCAGCCGGGACAGAGGCTATGGCTACACCTTC; CDR3aa: CASSRDRGYGYTF
j_gene: TRBJ2-3; v_gene: TRBV28; len: 15; d_gene: NA; abundance: once; CDR3nt: TGTGCCAGCAGCCTCCCCCAAGCCGACACAGATATGCAGTATTTT; CDR3aa: CASSLPQADTDMQYF
j_gene: TRBJ2-6; v_gene: TRBV6-8; len: 17; d_gene: TRBD2; abundance: NA; CDR3nt: TGTGCCAGCAGCGGGGGGGCTAGCGGTCCTGGGGCCAACGTCCTGACTTTC; CDR3aa: CASSGGASGPGANVLTF
j_gene: TRBJ2-1; v_gene: TRBV7-6; len: 14; d_gene: TRBD2; abundance: NA; CDR3nt: TGTGCCAGCTGGGGACTAGCAAGTTACAATGAGCAGTTCTTC; CDR3aa: CASWGLASYNEQFF
j_gene: TRBJ2-5; v_gene: TRBV9; len: 14; d_gene: TRBD2; abundance: NA; CDR3nt: TGTGCCAGCAGCCGAACTAGCGGGCAAGAGACCCAGTACTTC; CDR3aa: CASSRTSGQETQYF
j_gene: TRBJ1-1; v_gene: TRBV6-8; len: 13; d_gene: NA; abundance: few; CDR3nt: TGTGCCATCAAAGGCAGTACGAACACTGAAGCTTTCTTT; CDR3aa: CAIKGSTNTEAFF
j_gene: TRBJ2-5; v_gene: TRBV18; len: 15; d_gene: TRBD2; abundance: NA; CDR3nt: TGTGCCAGCTCAAGCACGCCAGGGAGGGGAGAGACCCAGTACTTC; CDR3aa: CASSSTPGRGETQYF
j_gene: TRBJ1-4; v_gene: TRBV18; len: 15; d_gene: NA; abundance: NA; CDR3nt: TGTGCCAGCTCATCGCCGGGACGGCAGAATGAAAAACTGTTTTTT; CDR3aa: CASSSPGRQNEKLFF
j_gene: TRBJ1-1; v_gene: TRBV19; len: 16; d_gene: TRBD1; abundance: NA; CDR3nt: TGTGCCAGTAGTCACAGGTCAGGGGGACGGAACACTGAAGCTTTCTTT; CDR3aa: CASSHRSGGRNTEAFF
j_gene: TRBJ1-5; v_gene: TRBV9; len: 15; d_gene: NA; abundance: NA; CDR3nt: TGTGCCAGCAGTGAGGCGACAGTGGGCTTTCAGCCCCAGCATTTT; CDR3aa: CASSEATVGFQPQHF
j_gene: TRBJ1-2; v_gene: TRBV6-8; len: 12; d_gene: NA; abundance: few; CDR3nt: TGTGCCATCCTGGACAGAACAAGTGGCTACACCTTC; CDR3aa: CAILDRTSGYTF
j_gene: TRBJ2-5; v_gene: TRBV14; len: 14; d_gene: NA; abundance: NA; CDR3nt: TGTGCCAGCAGCCAAGGGTCCTTGGGAGGGACCCAGTACTTC; CDR3aa: CASSQGSLGGTQYF
j_gene: TRBJ2-5; v_gene: TRBV18; len: 15; d_gene: TRBD2; abundance: NA; CDR3nt: TGTGCCAGCTCACGGAATGGGGGGGACCAAGAGACCCAGTACTTC; CDR3aa: CASSRNGGDQETQYF
j_gene: TRBJ2-3; v_gene: TRBV11-3; len: 15; d_gene: TRBD1; abundance: medium-sized; CDR3nt: TGTGCCAGCAGCAGCGACAGGGACCACACAGATACGCAGTATTTT; CDR3aa: CASSSDRDHTDTQYF
j_gene: TRBJ1-2; v_gene: TRBV18; len: 15; d_gene: NA; abundance: NA; CDR3nt: TGTGCCAGCTCACCCAACTTACACTCAGGGGATGGCTACACCTTC; CDR3aa: CASSPNLHSGDGYTF
j_gene: TRBJ2-7; v_gene: TRBV9; len: 13; d_gene: NA; abundance: NA; CDR3nt: TGTGCCAGCAGCGTACCTCGACGGGACGAGCAGTACTTC; CDR3aa: CASSVPRRDEQYF
j_gene: TRBJ2-2; v_gene: TRBV18; len: 14; d_gene: NA; abundance: NA; CDR3nt: TGTGCCAGCTCAAGGGAACAGACCACCGGGGAGCTGTTTTTT; CDR3aa: CASSREQTTGELFF
j_gene: TRBJ2-1; v_gene: TRBV5-1; len: 15; d_gene: TRBD2; abundance: NA; CDR3nt: TGCGCCAGCAGCTCCGGGACTAGCGGTAACAATGAGCAGTTCTTC; CDR3aa: CASSSGTSGNNEQFF